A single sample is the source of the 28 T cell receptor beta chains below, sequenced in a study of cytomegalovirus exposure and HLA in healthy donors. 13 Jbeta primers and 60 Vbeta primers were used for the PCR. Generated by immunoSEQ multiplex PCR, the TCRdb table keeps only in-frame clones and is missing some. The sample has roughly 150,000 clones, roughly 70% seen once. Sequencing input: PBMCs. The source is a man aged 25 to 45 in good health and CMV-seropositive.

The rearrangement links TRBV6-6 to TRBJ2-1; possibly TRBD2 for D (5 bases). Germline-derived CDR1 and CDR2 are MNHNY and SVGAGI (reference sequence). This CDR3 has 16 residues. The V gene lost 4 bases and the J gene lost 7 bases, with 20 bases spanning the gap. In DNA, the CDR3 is TGTGCCAGCAGTTCCCCTCTGACGGGGTTGTCTAATGAGCAGTTCTTC. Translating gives CASSSPLTGLSNEQFF.

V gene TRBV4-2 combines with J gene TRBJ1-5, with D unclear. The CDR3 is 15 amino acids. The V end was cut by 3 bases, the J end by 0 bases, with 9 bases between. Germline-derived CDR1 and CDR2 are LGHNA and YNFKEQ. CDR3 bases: TGTGCCAGCAGCCAGGCTTACCCTAGCAATCAGCCCCAGCATTTT. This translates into CASSQAYPSNQPQHF.

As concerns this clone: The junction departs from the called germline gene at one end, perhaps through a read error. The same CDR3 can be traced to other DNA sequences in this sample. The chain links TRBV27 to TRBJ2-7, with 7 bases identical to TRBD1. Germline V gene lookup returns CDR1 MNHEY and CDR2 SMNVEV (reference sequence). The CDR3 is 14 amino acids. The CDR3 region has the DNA TGTGCCAGCAGCTTATCGGCAGGGGGCTACGAGCAGTACTTC. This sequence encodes CASSLSAGGYEQYF.

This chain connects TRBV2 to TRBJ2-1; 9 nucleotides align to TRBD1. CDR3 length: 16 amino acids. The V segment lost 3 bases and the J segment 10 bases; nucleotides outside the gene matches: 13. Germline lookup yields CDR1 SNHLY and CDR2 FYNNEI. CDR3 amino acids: CASSDISRTGDEEQFF. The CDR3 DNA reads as TGTGCCAGCAGTGATATTTCCCGGACAGGGGATGAGGAGCAGTTCTTC.

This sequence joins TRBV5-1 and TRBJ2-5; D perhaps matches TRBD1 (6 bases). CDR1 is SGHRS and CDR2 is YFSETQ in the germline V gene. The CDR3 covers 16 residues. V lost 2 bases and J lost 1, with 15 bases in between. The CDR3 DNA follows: TGCGCCAGCAGCTTCTTATTTGTAGGGGGCCAAGAGACCCAGTACTTC. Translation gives CASSFLFVGGQETQYF.

Here the CDR3 reads CSVARAEGNTIYF. CDR3 sequence (DNA): TGCAGCGTTGCCAGGGCGGAAGGAAACACCATATATTTT. The chain carries TRBV29-1 and TRBJ1-3, with a tentative D call TRBD1 (5 bases). The V and J ends lost 4 bases and 4 bases respectively, with 11 bases between them. The CDR3 is 13 residues long. The germline CDR1 and CDR2 sequences are SQVTM and ANQGSEA.

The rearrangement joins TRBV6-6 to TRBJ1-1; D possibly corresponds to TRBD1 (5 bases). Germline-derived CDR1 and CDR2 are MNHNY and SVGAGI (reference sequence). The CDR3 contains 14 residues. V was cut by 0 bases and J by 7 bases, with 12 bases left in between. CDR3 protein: CASSYSQRRGEAFF. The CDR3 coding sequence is TGTGCCAGCAGTTACTCTCAACGGAGGGGTGAAGCTTTCTTT.

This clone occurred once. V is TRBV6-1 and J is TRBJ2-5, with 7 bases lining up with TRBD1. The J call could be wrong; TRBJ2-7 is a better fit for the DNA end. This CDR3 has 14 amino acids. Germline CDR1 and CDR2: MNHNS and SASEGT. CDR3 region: CASRGEQGAYEQYF. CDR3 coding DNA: TGTGCCAGCCGTGGCGAGCAGGGGGCCTACGAGCAGTACTTC.

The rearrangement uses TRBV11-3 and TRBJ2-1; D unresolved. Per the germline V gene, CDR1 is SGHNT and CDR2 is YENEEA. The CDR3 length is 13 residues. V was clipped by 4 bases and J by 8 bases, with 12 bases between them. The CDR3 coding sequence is TGTGCCAGCAGCTCTTCTTACGCGGATGAGCAGTTCTTC. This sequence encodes CASSSSYADEQFF.

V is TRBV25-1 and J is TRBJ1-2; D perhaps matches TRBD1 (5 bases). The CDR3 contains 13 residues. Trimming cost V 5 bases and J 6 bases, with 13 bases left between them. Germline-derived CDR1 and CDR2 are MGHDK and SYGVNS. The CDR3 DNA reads TGTGCCAGCAGTCTACAGGAAAGGGATGGCTACACCTTC. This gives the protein CASSLQERDGYTF.

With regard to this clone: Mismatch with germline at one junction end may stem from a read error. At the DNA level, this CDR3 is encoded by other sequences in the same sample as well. CDR3 in amino acids: CASAPSGHSYEQYF. For the CDR3, the DNA is TGCGCTAGTGCTCCGTCGGGACACTCCTACGAGCAGTACTTC. The J gene is TRBJ2-7, the V gene TRBV12-5, with D possibly TRBD1 on 6 matching bases. The CDR3 spans 14 residues. CDR1 and CDR2 (germline): LGHNT, FRNRAP.

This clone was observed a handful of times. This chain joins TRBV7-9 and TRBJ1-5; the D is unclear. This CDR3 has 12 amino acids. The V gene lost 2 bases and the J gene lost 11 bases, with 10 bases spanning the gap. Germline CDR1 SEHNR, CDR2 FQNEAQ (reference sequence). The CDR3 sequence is CASSLQRGAQHF. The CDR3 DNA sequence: TGTGCCAGCAGCTTACAACGAGGAGCCCAGCATTTT.

CDR3 loop: CASSAHRVSGYTF. In DNA form, the CDR3 reads TGTGCCAGCAGTGCCCACAGGGTTAGTGGCTACACCTTC. J is TRBJ1-2 and V is TRBV28; maybe TRBD1 (6 bases). The germline V gene encodes CDR1 MDHEN and CDR2 SYDVKM. The CDR3 is 13 residues long. Trimming removed 5 bases at V and 7 bases at J, with 14 bases between.

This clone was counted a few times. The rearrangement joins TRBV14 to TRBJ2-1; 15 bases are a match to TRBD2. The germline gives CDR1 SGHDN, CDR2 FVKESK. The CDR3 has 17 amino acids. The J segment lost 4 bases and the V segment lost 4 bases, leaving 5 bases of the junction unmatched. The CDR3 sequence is CASSPGLAGGYYNEQFF. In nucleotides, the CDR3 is TGTGCCAGCAGCCCCGGACTAGCGGGAGGGTATTACAATGAGCAGTTCTTC.

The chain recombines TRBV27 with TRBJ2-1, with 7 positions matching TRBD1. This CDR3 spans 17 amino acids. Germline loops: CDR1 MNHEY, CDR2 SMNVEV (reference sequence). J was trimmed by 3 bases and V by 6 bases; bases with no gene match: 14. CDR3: CASSNALATGVYNEQFF. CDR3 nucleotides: TGTGCCAGCAGCAACGCTCTCGCTACAGGGGTCTACAATGAGCAGTTCTTC.

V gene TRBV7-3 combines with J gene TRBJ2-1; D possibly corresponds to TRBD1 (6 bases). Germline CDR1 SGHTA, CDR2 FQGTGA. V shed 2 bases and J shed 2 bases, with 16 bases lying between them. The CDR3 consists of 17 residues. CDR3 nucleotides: TGTGCCAGCAGCTTACTCTCCACAGGGAAGGCCTACAATGAGCAGTTCTTC. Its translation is CASSLLSTGKAYNEQFF.

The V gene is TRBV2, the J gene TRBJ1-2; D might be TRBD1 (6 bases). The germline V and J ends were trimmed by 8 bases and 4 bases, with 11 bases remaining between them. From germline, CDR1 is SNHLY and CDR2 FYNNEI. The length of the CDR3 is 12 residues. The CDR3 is CASGRGAYGYTF. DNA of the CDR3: TGTGCCAGCGGCAGGGGCGCCTATGGCTACACCTTC.

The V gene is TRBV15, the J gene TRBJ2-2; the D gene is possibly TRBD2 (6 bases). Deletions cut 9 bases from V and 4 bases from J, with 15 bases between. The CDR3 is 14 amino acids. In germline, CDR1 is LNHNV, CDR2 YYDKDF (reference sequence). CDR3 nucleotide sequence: TGTGCCACTCAAAACGGGAGAGGCACCGGGGAGCTGTTTTTT. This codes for CATQNGRGTGELFF.

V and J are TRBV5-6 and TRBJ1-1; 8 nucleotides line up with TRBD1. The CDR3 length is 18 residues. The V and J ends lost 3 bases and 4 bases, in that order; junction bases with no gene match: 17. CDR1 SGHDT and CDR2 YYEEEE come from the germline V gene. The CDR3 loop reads CASSSTGEGRKRGTEAFF. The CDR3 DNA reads TGTGCCAGCAGCTCGACAGGGGAGGGACGTAAGAGAGGCACTGAAGCTTTCTTT.

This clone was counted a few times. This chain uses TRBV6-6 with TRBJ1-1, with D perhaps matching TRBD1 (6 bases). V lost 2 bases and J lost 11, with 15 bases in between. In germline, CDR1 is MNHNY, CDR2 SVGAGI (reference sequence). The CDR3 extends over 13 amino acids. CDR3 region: CASSYLGGGGAFF. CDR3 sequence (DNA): TGTGCCAGCAGTTACCTGGGGGGCGGGGGGGCTTTCTTT.

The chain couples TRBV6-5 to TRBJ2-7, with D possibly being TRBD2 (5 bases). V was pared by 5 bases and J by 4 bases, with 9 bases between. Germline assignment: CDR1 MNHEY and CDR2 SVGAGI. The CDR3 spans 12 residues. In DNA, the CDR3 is TGTGCCAGCAGTCGAGACTATTACGAGCAGTACTTC. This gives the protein CASSRDYYEQYF.

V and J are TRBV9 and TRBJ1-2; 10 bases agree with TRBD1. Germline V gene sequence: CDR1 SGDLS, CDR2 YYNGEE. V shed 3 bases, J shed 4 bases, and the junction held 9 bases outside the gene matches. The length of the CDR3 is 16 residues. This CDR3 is CASSEEGGQGSYGYTF. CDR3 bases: TGTGCCAGCAGCGAGGAAGGGGGACAGGGGTCCTATGGCTACACCTTC.

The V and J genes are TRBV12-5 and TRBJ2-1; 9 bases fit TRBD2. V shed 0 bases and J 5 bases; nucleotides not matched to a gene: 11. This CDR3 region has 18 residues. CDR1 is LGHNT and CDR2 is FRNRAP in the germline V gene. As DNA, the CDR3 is TGTGCTAGTGGTTTGGTACTGGGTAGCGGGAGCATCAACAATGAGCAGTTCTTC. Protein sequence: CASGLVLGSGSINNEQFF.

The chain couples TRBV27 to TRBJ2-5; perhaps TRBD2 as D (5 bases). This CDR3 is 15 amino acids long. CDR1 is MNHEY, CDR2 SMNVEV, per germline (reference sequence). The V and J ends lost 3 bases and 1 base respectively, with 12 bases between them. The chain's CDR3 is CASSLRTLAQETQYF. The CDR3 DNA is TGTGCCAGCAGTTTGAGGACTCTTGCCCAAGAGACCCAGTACTTC.

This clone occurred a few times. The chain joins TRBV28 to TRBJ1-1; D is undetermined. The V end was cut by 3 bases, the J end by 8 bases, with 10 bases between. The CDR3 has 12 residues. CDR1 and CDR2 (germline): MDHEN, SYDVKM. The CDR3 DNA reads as TGTGCCAGCAGTTTGAGGTACCGCGAAGCTTTCTTT. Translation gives CASSLRYREAFF.

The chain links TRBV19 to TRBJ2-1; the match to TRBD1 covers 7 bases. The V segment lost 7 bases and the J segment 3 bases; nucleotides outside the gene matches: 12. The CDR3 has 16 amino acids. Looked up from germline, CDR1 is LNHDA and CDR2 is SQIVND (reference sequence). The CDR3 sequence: CASTSTGYPRYNEQFF. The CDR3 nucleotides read TGTGCCAGTACCTCGACAGGGTACCCACGCTACAATGAGCAGTTCTTC.

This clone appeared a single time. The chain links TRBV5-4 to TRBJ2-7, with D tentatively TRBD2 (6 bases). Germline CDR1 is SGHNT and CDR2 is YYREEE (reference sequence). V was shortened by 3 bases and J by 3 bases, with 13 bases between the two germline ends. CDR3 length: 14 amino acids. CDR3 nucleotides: TGTGCCAGCAGCTCTGGGACTGGAGACTACGAGCAGTACTTC. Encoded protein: CASSSGTGDYEQYF.

The CDR3: CASRQGSNSPLHF. The CDR3 bases are TGTGCCAGCAGACAGGGGTCTAATTCACCCCTCCACTTT. The rearrangement joins TRBV7-9 to TRBJ1-6, with 7 bases that match TRBD1. Germline CDR1 and CDR2: SEHNR and FQNEAQ (reference sequence). There are 13 residues in the CDR3. V dropped 6 bases and J dropped 6; count of bases not matched to a gene: 2.